These T cell receptor beta chains were read from a single sample in a study of T cell responses to AZD1222 COVID-19 vaccine. Sequencing used immunoSEQ multiplex PCR; TCRdb keeps in-frame clones, though not all of them. Among roughly 150,000 clones, 80% to 90% were seen once, and the ten largest hold 8%. The specimen comprised peripheral blood, sampled on day 0 of AZD1222 vaccination. These receptors all stem from an adult in good health. Each CDR3 is given with its conserved first and last residue. The D gene is left open where the match is weak. Expanded clones are given a class, and other clones once, few, many or no size at all.

d_call	v_call	j_call	clone_size	cdr3_aa	cdr3_nt
NA	TRBV21-1	TRBJ1-2	NA	CASSKTGTGAPTLFYGYTF	TGTGCCAGCAGCAAAACTGGGACAGGGGCACCAACTCTCTTCTATGGCTACACCTTC
NA	TRBV4-2	TRBJ1-5	NA	CASSQGWVGNQPQHF	TGTGCCAGCAGCCAAGGTTGGGTGGGGAATCAGCCCCAGCATTTT
NA	TRBV20-1	TRBJ2-5	NA	CSASQVTGLAETQYF	TGCAGTGCTAGTCAGGTCACAGGGTTGGCAGAGACCCAGTACTTC
TRBD1	TRBV7-9	TRBJ2-7	NA	CASSLTAGGNYEQYF	TGTGCCAGCAGCTTAACAGCAGGGGGCAACTACGAGCAGTACTTC
TRBD1	TRBV29-1	TRBJ1-2	NA	CSIMGQGYGYTF	TGCAGTATCATGGGACAGGGTTATGGCTACACCTTC
NA	TRBV28	TRBJ2-3	NA	CASTRWDTDTQYF	TGTGCCAGCACCCGATGGGACACAGATACGCAGTATTTT
NA	TRBV9	TRBJ1-3	NA	CASSVVGVSSGNTIYF	TGTGCCAGCAGCGTAGTAGGCGTTAGCTCTGGAAACACCATATATTTT
NA	TRBV18	TRBJ1-6	NA	CASSTIGTNSPLHF	TGTGCCAGCTCAACCATTGGGACAAATTCACCCCTCCACTTT
NA	TRBV6-1	TRBJ2-4	NA	CASSETRGSSNIQYF	TGTGCCAGCAGTGAAACTCGGGGATCCAGCAACATTCAGTACTTC
TRBD2	TRBV7-7	TRBJ2-3	few	CASSLNGGAEDTQYF	TGTGCCAGCAGCTTAAACGGGGGGGCGGAAGATACGCAGTATTTT
NA	TRBV2	TRBJ1-2	NA	CASSEAAEVYGYTF	TGTGCCAGCAGTGAAGCGGCGGAGGTCTATGGCTACACCTTC
NA	TRBV5-6	TRBJ1-2	NA	CASSPAGQQKGYAF	TGTGCCAGCAGCCCCGCCGGACAACAGAAGGGGTACGCCTTC
NA	TRBV9	TRBJ2-4	NA	CASSVAGQGGGNIQYF	TGTGCCAGCAGCGTAGCCGGACAGGGAGGGGGAAACATTCAGTACTTC
NA	TRBV6-4	TRBJ1-5	NA	CASSPEGGDQPQHF	TGTGCCAGCAGTCCGGAAGGAGGAGATCAGCCCCAGCATTTT
NA	TRBV11-2	TRBJ2-3	NA	CASSLDRGSTDTQYF	TGTGCCAGCAGCTTAGACAGGGGCAGCACAGATACGCAGTATTTT
TRBD2	TRBV9	TRBJ2-1	NA	CASSEGVGLAGPGQFF	TGTGCCAGCAGTGAGGGAGTGGGACTAGCGGGACCGGGGCAGTTCTTC
NA	TRBV7-9	TRBJ1-2	NA	CASSLAGANYGYTF	TGTGCCAGCAGCCTGGCGGGGGCTAACTATGGCTACACCTTC
NA	TRBV18	TRBJ2-1	NA	CASFNQGLNEQFF	TGTGCCAGCTTCAACCAGGGTCTGAATGAGCAGTTCTTC
TRBD2	TRBV2	TRBJ2-3	NA	CASSGASGTDTQYF	TGTGCCAGCAGTGGTGCTAGCGGGACAGATACGCAGTATTTT
TRBD2	TRBV19	TRBJ2-3	NA	CASSLLSGREADTQYF	TGTGCCAGTAGTCTACTAAGCGGGAGAGAGGCAGATACGCAGTATTTT
NA	TRBV5-6	TRBJ1-2	NA	CASRHVQGHYGYTF	TGTGCCAGCAGACATGTACAGGGACACTATGGCTACACCTTC
NA	TRBV19	TRBJ2-5	NA	CASSAGYGAGGEETQYF	TGTGCCAGTAGTGCGGGGTATGGGGCAGGGGGTGAAGAGACCCAGTACTTC
TRBD2	TRBV4-1	TRBJ2-4	NA	CASSQDGSGGAGVKNIQYF	TGCGCCAGCAGCCAAGATGGTAGCGGGGGGGCCGGGGTCAAAAACATTCAGTACTTC
TRBD2	TRBV4-1	TRBJ2-7	NA	CASSPGTSGNDEQYF	TGCGCCAGCAGCCCGGGGACTAGCGGGAACGACGAGCAGTACTTC
TRBD1	TRBV19	TRBJ2-2	NA	CASNTMTGYTGELFF	TGTGCCAGTAACACAATGACAGGGTACACCGGGGAGCTGTTTTTT
NA	TRBV6-4	TRBJ1-2	NA	CASSTDTSGYYGYTF	TGTGCCAGCAGTACCGACACCTCTGGGTACTATGGCTACACCTTC
NA	TRBV19	TRBJ1-2	NA	CASTTDWNYGYTF	TGTGCCAGTACCACCGACTGGAACTATGGCTACACCTTC
TRBD1	TRBV5-1	TRBJ1-3	NA	CASSWGQSSSGNTIYF	TGCGCCAGCAGCTGGGGACAGAGCAGCTCTGGAAACACCATATATTTT